This T cell receptor (beta chain) appears in the sequencing data of a study of blood T cell repertoires in COVID-19. Study-wide context: T cells, B-cell-depleted T cells, or PBMCs provided the cDNA or gDNA that served as material.

This clone was observed a handful of times. Per the study methods: From reference gene primer amplification, estimates of nucleated cell counts were derived. The table came from immunoSEQ multiplex PCR; TCRdb's copy has only in-frame clones and leaves some out. V and J calls and clone size follow that table, whereas D and trimming were derived from the DNA. The sample lists about 230,000 clones; around four fifths were seen once. What was sequenced was peripheral blood. The origin of this receptor is a woman aged 65 to 85 with active or convalescent COVID-19.

This chain's CDR3 is CASSPPGGYYGYTF. CDR3 nucleotide sequence: TGTGCCAGCAGTCCCCCAGGGGGCTACTATGGCTACACCTTC. The genes are TRBV28 and TRBJ1-2; 8 positions agree with TRBD1. The CDR3 length is 14 residues. From germline, CDR1 is MDHEN and CDR2 SYDVKM. J gave up 3 bases and V 5 bases, and 5 bases lay outside the gene matches.